This TCR beta chain appears in the sequencing data of a study of human T cells and chemical hapten exposure. Looking at the study overall: Minor volume differences among pooled libraries chiefly drove per-sample TCR yield variation.

Details on this clonotype: Its antigen is undetermined.

The time point: healthy volunteer bleed at 6 weeks. Blood, whole and unfractionated, served as the source for total RNA extraction. The library tagged each cDNA molecule with unique molecular identifiers. Original processing methods: TCR counts had a median of about 99,000 per sample and spanned roughly 20,000 to 750,000. TCRdb re-analysed the RACE reads in MiXCR, keeping a single row per CDR3 protein. These V and J calls originate from TCRdb's pipeline instead of the authors' own analysis. Altogether about 82,000 distinct CDR3 sequences are present, over 8.5% being singletons, with the ten largest covering under 2%. Findings of the study overall: With regard to DPC sensitization, TCRs above 1 in 1000 frequency did not change.

Germline CDR1 reads MGHDK; CDR2 reads SYGVNS. V lost 2 bases and J lost 2; bases outside the gene matches: 2. CDR3 size: 14 residues. This chain joins TRBV25-1 and TRBJ2-7; 8 nucleotides line up with TRBD2. Sequencing was done on a sample of whole blood. This receptor was obtained from a male donor in good health. Some clones in this sample may be carry-over from other donors' samples. The CDR3 nucleotides read TGTGCCAGCAGTGAAGCGGGGGGCGCCTACGAGCAGTACTTC. Translation: CASSEAGGAYEQYF.